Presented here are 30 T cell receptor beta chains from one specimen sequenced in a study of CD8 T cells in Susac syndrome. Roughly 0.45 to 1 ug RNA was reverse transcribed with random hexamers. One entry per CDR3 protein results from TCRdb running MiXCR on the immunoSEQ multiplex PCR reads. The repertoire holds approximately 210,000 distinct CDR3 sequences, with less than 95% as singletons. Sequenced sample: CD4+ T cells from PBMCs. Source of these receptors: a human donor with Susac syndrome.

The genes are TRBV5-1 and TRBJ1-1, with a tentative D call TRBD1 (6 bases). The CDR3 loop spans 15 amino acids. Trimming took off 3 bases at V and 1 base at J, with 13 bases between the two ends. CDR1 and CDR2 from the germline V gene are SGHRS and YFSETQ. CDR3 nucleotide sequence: TGCGCCAGCAGCTCCATCGGGGGCTGGAACACTGAAGCTTTCTTT. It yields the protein CASSSIGGWNTEAFF.

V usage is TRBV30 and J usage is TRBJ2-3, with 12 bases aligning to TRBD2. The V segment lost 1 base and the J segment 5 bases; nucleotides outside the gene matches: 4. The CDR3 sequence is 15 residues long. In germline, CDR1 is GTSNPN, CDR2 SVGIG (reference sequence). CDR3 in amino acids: CAWSALAGGQDTQYF. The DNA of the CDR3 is TGTGCCTGGAGTGCCCTAGCGGGGGGGCAAGATACGCAGTATTTT.

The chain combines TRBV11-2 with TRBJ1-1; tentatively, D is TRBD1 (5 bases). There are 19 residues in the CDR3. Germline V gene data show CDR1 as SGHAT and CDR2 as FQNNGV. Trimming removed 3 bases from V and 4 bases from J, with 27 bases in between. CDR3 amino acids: CASSLGRTASWAVGTEAFF. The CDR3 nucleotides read TGTGCCAGCAGCTTGGGGCGGACGGCCTCTTGGGCGGTGGGCACTGAAGCTTTCTTT.

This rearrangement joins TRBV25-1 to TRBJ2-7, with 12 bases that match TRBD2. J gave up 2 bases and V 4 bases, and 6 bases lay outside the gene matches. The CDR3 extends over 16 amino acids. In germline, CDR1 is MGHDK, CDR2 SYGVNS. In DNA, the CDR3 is TGTGCCAGCAGTGTTCTAGCGGGGGGGCATACCTACGAGCAGTACTTC. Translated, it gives CASSVLAGGHTYEQYF.

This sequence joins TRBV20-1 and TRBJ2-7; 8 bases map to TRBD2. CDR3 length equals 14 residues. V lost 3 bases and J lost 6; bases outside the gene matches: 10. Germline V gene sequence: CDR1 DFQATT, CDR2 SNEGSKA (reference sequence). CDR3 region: CSASPLDGGVEQYF. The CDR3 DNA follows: TGCAGTGCTAGCCCCCTCGACGGGGGGGTCGAGCAGTACTTC.

CDR3 DNA sequence: TGTGCCTGGAGAACGGTGGAGTTCACCGGGGAGCTGTTTTTT. It encodes CAWRTVEFTGELFF. This chain links TRBV30 with TRBJ2-2; no definite D call. CDR1 is GTSNPN, CDR2 SVGIG, per germline (reference sequence). Trimming stripped 3 bases from V and 4 bases from J, with 12 bases between. This CDR3 is 14 amino acids long.

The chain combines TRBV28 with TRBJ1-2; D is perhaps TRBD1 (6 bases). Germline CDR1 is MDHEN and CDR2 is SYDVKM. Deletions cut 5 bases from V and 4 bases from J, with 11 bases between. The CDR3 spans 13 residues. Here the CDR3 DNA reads TGTGCCAGCAGTCACCAGGACAGCTATGGCTACACCTTC. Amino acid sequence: CASSHQDSYGYTF.

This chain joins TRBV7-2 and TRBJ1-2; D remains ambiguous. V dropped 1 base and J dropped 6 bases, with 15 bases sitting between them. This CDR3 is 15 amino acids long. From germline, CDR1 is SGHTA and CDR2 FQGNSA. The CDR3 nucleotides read TGTGCCAGCAGCTTAGACAACAGAGGGTCAGATGGCTACACCTTC. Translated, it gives CASSLDNRGSDGYTF.

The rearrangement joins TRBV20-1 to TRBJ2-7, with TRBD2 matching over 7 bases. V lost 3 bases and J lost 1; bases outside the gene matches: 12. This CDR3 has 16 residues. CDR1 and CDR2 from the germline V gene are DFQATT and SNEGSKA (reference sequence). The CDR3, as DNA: TGCAGTGCTAGGGCCGGGGGGACGGGCGATTCCTACGAGCAGTACTTC. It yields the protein CSARAGGTGDSYEQYF.

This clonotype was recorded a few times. The CDR3 bases are TGTGCCAGCAGTTTTAGGACAGGGAACACAGATACGCAGTATTTT. This translates into CASSFRTGNTDTQYF. The rearrangement joins TRBV27 to TRBJ2-3, with 8 positions matching TRBD1. This CDR3 is built from 15 residues. The ends lost 3 bases at V and 2 bases at J; junction bases unmatched: 4. Germline lookup yields CDR1 MNHEY and CDR2 SMNVEV (reference sequence).

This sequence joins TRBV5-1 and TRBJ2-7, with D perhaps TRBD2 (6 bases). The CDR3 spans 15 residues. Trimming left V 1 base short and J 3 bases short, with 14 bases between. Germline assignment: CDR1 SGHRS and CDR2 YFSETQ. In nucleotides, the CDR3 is TGCGCCAGCAGCTTGTCCGCGGGAATTAACTACGAGCAGTACTTC. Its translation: CASSLSAGINYEQYF.

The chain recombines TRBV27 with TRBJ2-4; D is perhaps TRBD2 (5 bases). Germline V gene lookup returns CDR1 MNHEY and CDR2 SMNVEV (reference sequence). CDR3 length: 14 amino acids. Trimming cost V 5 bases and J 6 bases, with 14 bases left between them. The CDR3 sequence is CASSPREGGNIQYF. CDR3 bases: TGTGCCAGCAGTCCTCGGGAAGGAGGAAACATTCAGTACTTC.

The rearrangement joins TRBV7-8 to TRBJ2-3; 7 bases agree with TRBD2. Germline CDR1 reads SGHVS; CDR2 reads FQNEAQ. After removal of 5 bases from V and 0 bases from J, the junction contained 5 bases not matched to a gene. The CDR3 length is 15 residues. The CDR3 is CASSGERGSTDTQYF. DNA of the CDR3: TGTGCCAGCAGCGGTGAGCGGGGAAGCACAGATACGCAGTATTTT. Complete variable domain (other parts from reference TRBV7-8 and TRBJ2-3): GAGVSQSPRYKVAKRGQDVALRCDPISGHVSLFWYQQALGQGPEFLTYFQNEAQLDKSGLPSDRFFAERPEGSVSTLKIQRTQQEDSAVYLCASSGERGSTDTQYFGPGTRLTVL.

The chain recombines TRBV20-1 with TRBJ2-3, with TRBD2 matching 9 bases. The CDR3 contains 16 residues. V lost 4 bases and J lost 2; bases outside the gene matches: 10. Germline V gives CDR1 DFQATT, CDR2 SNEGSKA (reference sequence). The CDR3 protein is CSAIGRGGFVTDTQYF. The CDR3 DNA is TGCAGTGCTATTGGGCGGGGGGGATTCGTCACAGATACGCAGTATTTT.

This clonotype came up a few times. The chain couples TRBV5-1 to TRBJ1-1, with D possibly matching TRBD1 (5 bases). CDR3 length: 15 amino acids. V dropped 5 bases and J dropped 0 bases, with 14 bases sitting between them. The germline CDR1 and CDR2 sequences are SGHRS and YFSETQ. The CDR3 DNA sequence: TGCGCCAGCAGAGGGGTAGGGCTAATGAACACTGAAGCTTTCTTT. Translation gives CASRGVGLMNTEAFF. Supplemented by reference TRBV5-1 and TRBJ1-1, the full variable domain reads KAGVTQTPRYLIKTRGQQVTLSCSPISGHRSVSWYQQTPGQGLQFLFEYFSETQRNKGNFPGRFSGRQFSNSRSEMNVSTLELGDSALYLCASRGVGLMNTEAFFGQGTRLTVV.

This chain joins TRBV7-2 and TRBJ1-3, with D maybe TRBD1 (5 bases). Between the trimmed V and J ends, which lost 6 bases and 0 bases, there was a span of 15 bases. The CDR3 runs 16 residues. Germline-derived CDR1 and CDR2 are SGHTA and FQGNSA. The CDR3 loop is CASSPRVDRSGNTIYF. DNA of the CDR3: TGTGCCAGCAGTCCCAGGGTCGATCGCTCTGGAAACACCATATATTTT.

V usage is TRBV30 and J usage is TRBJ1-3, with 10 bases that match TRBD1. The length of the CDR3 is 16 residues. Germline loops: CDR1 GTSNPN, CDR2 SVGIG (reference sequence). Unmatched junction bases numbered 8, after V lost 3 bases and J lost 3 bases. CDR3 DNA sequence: TGTGCCTGGAGCCCGGGACAGGGGATAAGTGGAAACACCATATATTTT. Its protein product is CAWSPGQGISGNTIYF.

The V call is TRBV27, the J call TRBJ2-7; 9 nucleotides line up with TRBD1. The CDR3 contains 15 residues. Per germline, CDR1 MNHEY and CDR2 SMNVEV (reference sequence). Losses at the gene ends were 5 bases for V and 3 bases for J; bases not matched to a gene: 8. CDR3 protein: CASSPGTGLNYEQYF. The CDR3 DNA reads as TGTGCCAGCAGTCCGGGGACAGGGTTGAACTACGAGCAGTACTTC.

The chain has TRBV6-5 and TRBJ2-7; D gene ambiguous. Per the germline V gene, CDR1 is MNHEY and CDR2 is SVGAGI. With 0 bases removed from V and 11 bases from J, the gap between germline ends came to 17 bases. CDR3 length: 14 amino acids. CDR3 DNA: TGTGCCAGCAGTTACTCTCCCGTCATGGAAACGGAGTACTTC. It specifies CASSYSPVMETEYF.

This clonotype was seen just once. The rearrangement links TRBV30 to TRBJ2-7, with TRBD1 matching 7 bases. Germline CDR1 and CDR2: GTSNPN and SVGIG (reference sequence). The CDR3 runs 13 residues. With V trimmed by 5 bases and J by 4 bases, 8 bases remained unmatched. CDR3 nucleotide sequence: TGTGCCTGGCGACAGGGAACGGCTTACGAGCAGTACTTC. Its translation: CAWRQGTAYEQYF.

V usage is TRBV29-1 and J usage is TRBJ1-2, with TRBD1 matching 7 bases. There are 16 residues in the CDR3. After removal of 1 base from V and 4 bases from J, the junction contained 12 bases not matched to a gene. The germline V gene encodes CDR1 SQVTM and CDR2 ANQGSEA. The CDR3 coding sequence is TGCAGCGTTGAAGGATCCGGACAGGCGATCCTCTATGGCTACACCTTC. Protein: CSVEGSGQAILYGYTF.

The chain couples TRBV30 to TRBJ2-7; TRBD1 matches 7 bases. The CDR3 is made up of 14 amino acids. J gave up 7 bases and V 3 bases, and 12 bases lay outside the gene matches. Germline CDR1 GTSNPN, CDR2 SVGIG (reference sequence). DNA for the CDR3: TGTGCCTGGAGGGCACATGGACAGGCCAGGGAGCAGTACTTC. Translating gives CAWRAHGQAREQYF. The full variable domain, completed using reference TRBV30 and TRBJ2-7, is SQTIHQWPATLVQPVGSPLSLECTVEGTSNPNLYWYRQAAGRGLQLLFYSVGIGQISSEVPQNLSASRPQDRQFILSSKKLLLSDSGFYLCAWRAHGQAREQYFGPGTRLTVT.

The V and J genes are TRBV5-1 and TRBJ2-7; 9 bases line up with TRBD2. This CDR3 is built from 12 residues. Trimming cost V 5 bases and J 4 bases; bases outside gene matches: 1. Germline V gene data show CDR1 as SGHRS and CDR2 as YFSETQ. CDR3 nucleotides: TGCGCCAGCAGGGCGGGGGGGTACGAGCAGTACTTC. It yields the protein CASRAGGYEQYF.

CDR3 sequence: CASSLALGYNEQFF. The CDR3 nucleotides read TGCGCCAGCAGCTTGGCACTAGGCTACAATGAGCAGTTCTTC. The chain combines TRBV5-1 with TRBJ2-1; tentative D call: TRBD2 (5 bases). Per the germline V gene, CDR1 is SGHRS and CDR2 is YFSETQ. The CDR3 is 14 residues long. Trimming removed 0 bases at V and 3 bases at J, with 7 bases between.

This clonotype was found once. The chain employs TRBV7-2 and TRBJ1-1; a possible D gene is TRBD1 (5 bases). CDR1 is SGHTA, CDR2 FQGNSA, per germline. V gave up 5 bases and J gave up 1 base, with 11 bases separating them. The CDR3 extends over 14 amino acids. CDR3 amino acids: CASSPGRANTEAFF. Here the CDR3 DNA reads TGTGCCAGCAGCCCGGGACGGGCGAACACTGAAGCTTTCTTT.

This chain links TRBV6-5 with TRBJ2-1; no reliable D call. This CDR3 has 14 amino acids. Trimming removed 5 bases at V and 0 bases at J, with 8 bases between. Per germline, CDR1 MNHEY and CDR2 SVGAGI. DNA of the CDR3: TGTGCCAGCAGTGGGTTATACTCCTACAATGAGCAGTTCTTC. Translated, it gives CASSGLYSYNEQFF.

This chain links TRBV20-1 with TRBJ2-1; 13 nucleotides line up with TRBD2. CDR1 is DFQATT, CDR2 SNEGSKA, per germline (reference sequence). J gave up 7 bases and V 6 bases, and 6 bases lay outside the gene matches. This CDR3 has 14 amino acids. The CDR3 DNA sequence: TGCAGTGCGATAACTAGCGGGGGGGCGAATGAGCAGTTCTTC. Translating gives CSAITSGGANEQFF.

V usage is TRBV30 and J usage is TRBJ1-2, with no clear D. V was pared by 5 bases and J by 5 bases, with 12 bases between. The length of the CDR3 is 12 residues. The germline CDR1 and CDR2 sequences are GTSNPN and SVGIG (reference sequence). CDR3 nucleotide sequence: TGTGCCTGGGGAGCTTCGGGGTATGGCTACACCTTC. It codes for CAWGASGYGYTF.

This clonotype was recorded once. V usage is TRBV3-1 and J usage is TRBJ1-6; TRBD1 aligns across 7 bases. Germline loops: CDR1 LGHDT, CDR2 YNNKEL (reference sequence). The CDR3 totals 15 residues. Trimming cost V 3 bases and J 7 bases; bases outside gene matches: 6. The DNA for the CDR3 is TGTGCCAGCAGCCACTCGACAGGGCGAAATTCACCCCTCCACTTT. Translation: CASSHSTGRNSPLHF.

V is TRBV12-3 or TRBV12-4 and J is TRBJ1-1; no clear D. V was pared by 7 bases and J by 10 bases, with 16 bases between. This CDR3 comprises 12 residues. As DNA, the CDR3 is TGTGCCAGCACCTCCGGGGTCCCCAGAGCTTTCTTT. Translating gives CASTSGVPRAFF.